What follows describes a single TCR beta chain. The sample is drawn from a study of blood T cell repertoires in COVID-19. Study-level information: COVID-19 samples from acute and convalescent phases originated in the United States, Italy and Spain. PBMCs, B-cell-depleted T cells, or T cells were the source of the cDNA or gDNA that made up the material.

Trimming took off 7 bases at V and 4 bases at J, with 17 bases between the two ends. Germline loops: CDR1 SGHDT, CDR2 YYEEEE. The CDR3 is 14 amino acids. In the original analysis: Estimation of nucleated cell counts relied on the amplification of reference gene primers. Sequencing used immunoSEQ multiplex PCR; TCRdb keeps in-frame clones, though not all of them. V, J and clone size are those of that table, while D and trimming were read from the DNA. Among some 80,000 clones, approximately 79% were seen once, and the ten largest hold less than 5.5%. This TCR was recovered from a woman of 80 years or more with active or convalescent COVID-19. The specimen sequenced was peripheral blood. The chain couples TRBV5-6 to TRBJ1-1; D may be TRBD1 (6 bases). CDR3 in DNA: TGTGCCAGCTCTAAGGGGGGGCGGATCACTGAAGCTTTCTTT. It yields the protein CASSKGGRITEAFF.